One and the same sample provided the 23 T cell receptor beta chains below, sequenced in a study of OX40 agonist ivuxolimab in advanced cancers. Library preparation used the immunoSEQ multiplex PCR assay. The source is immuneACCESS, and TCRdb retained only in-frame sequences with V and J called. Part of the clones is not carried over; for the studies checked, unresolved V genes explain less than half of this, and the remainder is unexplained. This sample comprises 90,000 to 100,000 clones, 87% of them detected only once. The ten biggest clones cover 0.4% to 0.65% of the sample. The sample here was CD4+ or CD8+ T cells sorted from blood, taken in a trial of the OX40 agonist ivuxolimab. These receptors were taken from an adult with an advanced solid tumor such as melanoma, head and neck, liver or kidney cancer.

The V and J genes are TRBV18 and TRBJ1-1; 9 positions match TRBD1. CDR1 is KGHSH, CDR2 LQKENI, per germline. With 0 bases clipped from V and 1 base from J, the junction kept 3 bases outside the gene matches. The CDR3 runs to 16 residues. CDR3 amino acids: CASSPPSQGANTEAFF. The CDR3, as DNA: TGTGCCAGCTCACCACCCTCACAGGGGGCGAACACTGAAGCTTTCTTT.

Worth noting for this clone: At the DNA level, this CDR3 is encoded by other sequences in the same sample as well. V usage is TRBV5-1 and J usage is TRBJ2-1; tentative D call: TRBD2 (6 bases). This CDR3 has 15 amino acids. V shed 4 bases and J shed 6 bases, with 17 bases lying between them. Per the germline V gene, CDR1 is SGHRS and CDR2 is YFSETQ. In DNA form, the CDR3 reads TGCGCCAGCAGCCTGGGGGGTGTGGGGCTCAATGAGCAGTTCTTC. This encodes CASSLGGVGLNEQFF.

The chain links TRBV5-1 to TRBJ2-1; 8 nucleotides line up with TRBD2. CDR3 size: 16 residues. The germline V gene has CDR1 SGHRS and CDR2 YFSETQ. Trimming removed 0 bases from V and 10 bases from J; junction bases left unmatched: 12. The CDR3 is CASSLEGTSGGAEQFF. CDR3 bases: TGCGCCAGCAGCTTGGAAGGGACTAGTGGGGGGGCCGAGCAGTTCTTC.

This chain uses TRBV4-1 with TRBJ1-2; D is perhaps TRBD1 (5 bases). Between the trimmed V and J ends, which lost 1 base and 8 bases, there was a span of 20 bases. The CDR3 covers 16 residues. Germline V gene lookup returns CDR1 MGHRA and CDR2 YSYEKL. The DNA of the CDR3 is TGCGCCAGCAGCCAAGGCAGGGCTCTTTTCTTTCTGGGCTACACCTTC. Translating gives CASSQGRALFFLGYTF.

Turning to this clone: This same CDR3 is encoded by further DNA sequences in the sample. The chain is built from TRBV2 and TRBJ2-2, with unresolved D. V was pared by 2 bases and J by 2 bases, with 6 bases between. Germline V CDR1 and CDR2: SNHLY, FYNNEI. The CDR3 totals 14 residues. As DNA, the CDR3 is TGTGCCAGCAGTGAACGCACTAACACCGGGGAGCTGTTTTTT. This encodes CASSERTNTGELFF.

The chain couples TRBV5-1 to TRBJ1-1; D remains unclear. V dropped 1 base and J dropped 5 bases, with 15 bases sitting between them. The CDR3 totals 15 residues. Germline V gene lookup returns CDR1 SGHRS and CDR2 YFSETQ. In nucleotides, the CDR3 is TGCGCCAGCAGCTTGCGCGGGGTCGGGATGACTGAAGCTTTCTTT. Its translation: CASSLRGVGMTEAFF.

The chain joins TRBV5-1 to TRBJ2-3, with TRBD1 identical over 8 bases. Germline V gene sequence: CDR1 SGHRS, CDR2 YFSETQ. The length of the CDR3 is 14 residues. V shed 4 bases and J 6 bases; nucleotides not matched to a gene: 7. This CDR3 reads CASSLTGEGDTQYF. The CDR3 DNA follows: TGCGCCAGCAGCCTGACAGGGGAAGGCGATACGCAGTATTTT. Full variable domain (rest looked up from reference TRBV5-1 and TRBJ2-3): KAGVTQTPRYLIKTRGQQVTLSCSPISGHRSVSWYQQTPGQGLQFLFEYFSETQRNKGNFPGRFSGRQFSNSRSEMNVSTLELGDSALYLCASSLTGEGDTQYFGPGTRLTVL.

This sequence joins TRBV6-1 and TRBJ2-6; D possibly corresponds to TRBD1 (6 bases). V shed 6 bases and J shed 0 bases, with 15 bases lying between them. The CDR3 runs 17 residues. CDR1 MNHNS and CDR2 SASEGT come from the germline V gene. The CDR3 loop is CASRELGHFSGANVLTF. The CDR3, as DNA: TGTGCCAGCAGAGAACTGGGACATTTCTCTGGGGCCAACGTCCTGACTTTC.

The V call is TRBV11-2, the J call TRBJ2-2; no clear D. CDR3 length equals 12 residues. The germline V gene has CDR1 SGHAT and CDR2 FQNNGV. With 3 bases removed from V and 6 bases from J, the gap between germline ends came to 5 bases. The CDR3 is CASSLRAGELFF. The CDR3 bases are TGTGCCAGCAGCTTGAGAGCCGGGGAGCTGTTTTTT. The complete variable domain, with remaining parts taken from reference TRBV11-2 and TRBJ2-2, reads EAGVAQSPRYKIIEKRQSVAFWCNPISGHATLYWYQQILGQGPKLLIQFQNNGVVDDSQLPKDRFSAERLKGVDSTLKIQPAKLEDSAVYLCASSLRAGELFFGEGSRLTVL.

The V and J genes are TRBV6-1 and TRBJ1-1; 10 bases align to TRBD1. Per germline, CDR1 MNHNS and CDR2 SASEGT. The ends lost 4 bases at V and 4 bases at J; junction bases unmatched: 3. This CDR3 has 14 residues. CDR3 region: CASSATGGSTEAFF. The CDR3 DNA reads TGTGCCAGCAGTGCGACAGGGGGCAGCACTGAAGCTTTCTTT.

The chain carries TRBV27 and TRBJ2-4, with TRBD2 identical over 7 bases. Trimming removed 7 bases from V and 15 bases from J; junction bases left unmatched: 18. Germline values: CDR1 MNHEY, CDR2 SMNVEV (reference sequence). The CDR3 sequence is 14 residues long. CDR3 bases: TGTGCCAGCACCCCTGACAGCGGGGATCCGCGGTGGTACTTC. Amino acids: CASTPDSGDPRWYF.

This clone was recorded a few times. In nucleotides, the CDR3 is TGTGCCAGCAGCGCCTGGGACAGGGGGATGGAAAAACTGTTTTTT. Protein: CASSAWDRGMEKLFF. The chain couples TRBV6-1 to TRBJ1-4, with TRBD1 matching over 11 bases. V dropped 6 bases and J dropped 8; count of bases not matched to a gene: 8. This CDR3 contains 15 residues. In germline, CDR1 is MNHNS, CDR2 SASEGT.

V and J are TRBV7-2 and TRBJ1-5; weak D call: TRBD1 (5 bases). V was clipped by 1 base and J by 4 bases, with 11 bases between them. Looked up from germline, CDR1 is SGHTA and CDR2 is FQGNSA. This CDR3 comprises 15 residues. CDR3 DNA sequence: TGTGCCAGCAGCTTAGGGGCCAGGGAGAATCAGCCCCAGCATTTT. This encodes CASSLGARENQPQHF.

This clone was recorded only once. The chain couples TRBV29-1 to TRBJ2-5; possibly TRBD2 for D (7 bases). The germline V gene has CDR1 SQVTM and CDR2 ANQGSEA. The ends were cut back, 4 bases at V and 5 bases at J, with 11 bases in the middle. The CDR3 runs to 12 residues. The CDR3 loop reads CSVGGGPETQYF. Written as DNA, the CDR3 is TGCAGCGTTGGGGGGGGGCCGGAGACCCAGTACTTC.

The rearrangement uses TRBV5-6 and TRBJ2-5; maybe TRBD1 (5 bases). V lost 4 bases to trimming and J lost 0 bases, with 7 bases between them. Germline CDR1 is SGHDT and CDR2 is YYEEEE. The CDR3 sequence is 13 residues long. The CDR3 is CASSRGYQETQYF. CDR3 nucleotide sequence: TGTGCCAGCAGCAGGGGATACCAAGAGACCCAGTACTTC.

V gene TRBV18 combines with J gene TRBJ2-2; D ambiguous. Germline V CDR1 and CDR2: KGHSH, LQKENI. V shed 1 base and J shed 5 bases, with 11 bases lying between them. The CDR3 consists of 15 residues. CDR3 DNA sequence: TGTGCCAGCTCACCACGCTCGGTCCAGACCGGGGAGCTGTTTTTT. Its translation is CASSPRSVQTGELFF.

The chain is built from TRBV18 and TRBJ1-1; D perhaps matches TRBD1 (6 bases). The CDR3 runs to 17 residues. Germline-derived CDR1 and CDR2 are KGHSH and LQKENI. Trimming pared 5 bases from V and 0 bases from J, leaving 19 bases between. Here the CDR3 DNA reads TGTGCCAGCTCAGCAGAGAGTTCCCAGGGGCTGAACACTGAAGCTTTCTTT. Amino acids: CASSAESSQGLNTEAFF.

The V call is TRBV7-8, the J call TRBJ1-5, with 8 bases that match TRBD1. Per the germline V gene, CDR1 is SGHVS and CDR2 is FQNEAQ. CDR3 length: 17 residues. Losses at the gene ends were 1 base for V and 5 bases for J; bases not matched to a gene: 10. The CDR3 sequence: CASSLGGFDRGHQPQHF. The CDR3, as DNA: TGTGCCAGCAGCTTAGGGGGGTTCGACAGGGGTCATCAGCCCCAGCATTTT.

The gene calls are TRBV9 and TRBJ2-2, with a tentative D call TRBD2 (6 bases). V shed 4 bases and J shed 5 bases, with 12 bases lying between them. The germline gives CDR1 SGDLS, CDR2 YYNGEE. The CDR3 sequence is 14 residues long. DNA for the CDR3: TGTGCCAGCAGCCTGCGGGGTGATACCGGGGAGCTGTTTTTT. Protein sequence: CASSLRGDTGELFF.

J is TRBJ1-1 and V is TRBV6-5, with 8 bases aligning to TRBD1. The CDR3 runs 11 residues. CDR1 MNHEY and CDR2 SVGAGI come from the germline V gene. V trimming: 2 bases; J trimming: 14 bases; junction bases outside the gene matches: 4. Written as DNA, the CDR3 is TGTGCCAGCAGTTACGGGCAGGGGGCCTTCTTT. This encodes CASSYGQGAFF.

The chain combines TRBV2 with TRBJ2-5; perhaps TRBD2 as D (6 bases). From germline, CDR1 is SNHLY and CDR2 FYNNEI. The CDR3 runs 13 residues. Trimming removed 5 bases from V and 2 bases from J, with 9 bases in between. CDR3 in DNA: TGTGCCAGCAGTTGGGGGGTTCAAGAGACCCAGTACTTC. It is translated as CASSWGVQETQYF.

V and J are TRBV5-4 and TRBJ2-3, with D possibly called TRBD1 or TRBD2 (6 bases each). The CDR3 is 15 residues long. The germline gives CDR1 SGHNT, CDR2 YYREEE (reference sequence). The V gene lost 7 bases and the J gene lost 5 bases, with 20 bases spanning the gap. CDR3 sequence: CASHNGGRNGDTQYF. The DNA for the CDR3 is TGTGCCAGCCATAATGGGGGGCGGAACGGAGATACGCAGTATTTT.

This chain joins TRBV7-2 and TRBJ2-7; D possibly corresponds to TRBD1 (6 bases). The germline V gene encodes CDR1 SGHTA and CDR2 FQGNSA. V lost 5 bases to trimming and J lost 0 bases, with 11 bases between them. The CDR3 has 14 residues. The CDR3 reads CASSQGGSSYEQYF. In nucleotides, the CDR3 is TGTGCCAGCAGCCAAGGGGGAAGCTCCTACGAGCAGTACTTC. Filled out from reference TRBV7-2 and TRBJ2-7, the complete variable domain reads GAGVSQSPSNKVTEKGKDVELRCDPISGHTALYWYRQSLGQGLEFLIYFQGNSAPDKSGLPSDRFSAERTGGSVSTLTIQRTQQEDSAVYLCASSQGGSSYEQYFGPGTRLTVT.